The T cell receptor (beta chain) under discussion was sequenced for a study of blood T cell repertoires in COVID-19. For the study at large: Samples taken during acute and convalescent COVID-19 were collected in the United States, Italy and Spain. The cDNA or gDNA used as material had been derived from T cells, B-cell-depleted T cells, or PBMCs.

The CDR3 runs to 16 residues. J gave up 5 bases and V 7 bases, and 17 bases lay outside the gene matches. The germline CDR1 and CDR2 sequences are MNHEY and SMNVEV (reference sequence). Original methodology: How many nucleated cells were present was estimated from reference gene primer amplification. Using immunoSEQ multiplex PCR, the repertoire was profiled, and TCRdb retains in-frame clones only, with some absent. V and J calls plus clone size are reproduced from that table; the DNA served to infer D and trimming. The sample carries some 130,000 clones, about four fifths recorded once. This chain links TRBV27 with TRBJ2-7; 7 bases line up with TRBD1. The clonotype comes from a man aged 40-49 years with active or convalescent COVID-19. The specimen was peripheral blood. Here the CDR3 DNA reads TGTGCCAGCATCAACCTAAAGCATACAGGGGTGCACGAGCAGTACTTC. It specifies CASINLKHTGVHEQYF.